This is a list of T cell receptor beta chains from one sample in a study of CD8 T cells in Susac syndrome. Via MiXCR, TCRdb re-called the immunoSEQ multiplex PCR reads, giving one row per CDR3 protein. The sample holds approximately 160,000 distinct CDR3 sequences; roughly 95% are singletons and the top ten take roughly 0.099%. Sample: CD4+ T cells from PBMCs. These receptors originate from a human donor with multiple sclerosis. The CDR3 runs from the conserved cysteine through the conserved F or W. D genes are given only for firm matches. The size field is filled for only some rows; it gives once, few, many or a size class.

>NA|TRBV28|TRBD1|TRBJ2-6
TGTGCCAGCAGGGCTCAGGGGGCGGGGGGGGCCAACGTCCTGACTTTC
CASRAQGAGGANVLTF
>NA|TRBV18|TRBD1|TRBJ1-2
TGTGCCAGCTCACCCCGGGACAGGGATCTAGGCTACACCTTC
CASSPRDRDLGYTF
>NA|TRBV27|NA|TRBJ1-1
TGTGCCGGCCGGGACCGTATGAACACTGAAGCTTTCTTT
CAGRDRMNTEAFF
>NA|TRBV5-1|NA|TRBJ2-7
TGCGCCAGCAGCTTTGGGAGTATCAACGAGCAGTACTTC
CASSFGSINEQYF
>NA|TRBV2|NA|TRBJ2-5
TGTGCCAGCACTGGCCCGGGGGTTTTCGGGACCCAGTACTTC
CASTGPGVFGTQYF
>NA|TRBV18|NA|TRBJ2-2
TGTGCCAGCTCACCTTCCGGGGAGCTGTTTTTT
CASSPSGELFF
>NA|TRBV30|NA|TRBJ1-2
TGTGCCTGGAGTCCAACAGGGAGGAGTGGCTACACCTTC
CAWSPTGRSGYTF
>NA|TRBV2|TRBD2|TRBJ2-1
TGTGCCAGCAGACCGGGACTAGCGGGAGTCAATGAGCAGTTCTTC
CASRPGLAGVNEQFF
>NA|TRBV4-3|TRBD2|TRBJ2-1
TGCGCCAGCAGCCAACCTAAAGCGGGGGGGGCCTACAATGAGCAGTTCTTC
CASSQPKAGGAYNEQFF
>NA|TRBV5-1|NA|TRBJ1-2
TGCGCCAGCAGCGCAGGGCCAGGCGCATATGACTACACCTTC
CASSAGPGAYDYTF
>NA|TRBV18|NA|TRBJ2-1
TGTGCCAGCTCACCAGCTAGTTTAAACAATGAGCAGTTCTTC
CASSPASLNNEQFF
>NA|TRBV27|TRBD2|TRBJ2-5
TGTGCCAGCAGGCCGCTAGCGGAAGAGACCCAGTACTTC
CASRPLAEETQYF
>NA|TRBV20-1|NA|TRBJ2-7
TGCAGTGCTAGAGAAGTGGTAACCCACTCCTACGAGCAGTACTTC
CSAREVVTHSYEQYF
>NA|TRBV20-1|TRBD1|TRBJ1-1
TGCAGTGCTAGAGTGGGACAGGTACGAACTGAAGCTTTCTTT
CSARVGQVRTEAFF
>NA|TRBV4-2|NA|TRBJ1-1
TGTGCCAGCAGGCCCGGGAACAGGAACACTGAAGCTTTCTTT
CASRPGNRNTEAFF
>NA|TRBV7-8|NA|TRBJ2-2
TGTGCCAGCAGCAACAGGGTCCCGCACACCGGGGAGCTGTTTTTT
CASSNRVPHTGELFF
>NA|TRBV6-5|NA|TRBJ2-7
TGTGCCAGCAGTCCCTCTGGAATTGCTTCGGGAGAGCAGTACTTC
CASSPSGIASGEQYF
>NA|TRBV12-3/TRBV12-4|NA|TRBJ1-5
TGTGCCAGCGGGCAGAGCAATCAGCCCCAGCATTTT
CASGQSNQPQHF
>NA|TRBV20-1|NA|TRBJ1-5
TGCAGTGCTAGAGAAAACGGGGGTCAGCCCCAGCATTTT
CSARENGGQPQHF
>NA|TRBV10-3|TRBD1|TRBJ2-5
TGTGCCATCGACAGGGTCCCAGAGACCCAGTACTTC
CAIDRVPETQYF
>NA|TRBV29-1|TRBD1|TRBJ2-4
TGCAGCGTTGAAGCGGACAGGGGTGGGGACATTCAGTACTTC
CSVEADRGGDIQYF
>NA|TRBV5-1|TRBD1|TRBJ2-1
TGCGCCAGCAGCTCCCAGGGGGTCGCCTACAATGAGCAGTTCTTC
CASSSQGVAYNEQFF
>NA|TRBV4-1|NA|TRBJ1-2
TGCGCCAGCAGCCACCCCAGAGGGACCTCGGATGGCTACACCTTC
CASSHPRGTSDGYTF
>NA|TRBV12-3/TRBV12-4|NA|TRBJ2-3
TGTGCCAGCAGTTTTTGGGGGGTCGCAGATACGCAGTATTTT
CASSFWGVADTQYF
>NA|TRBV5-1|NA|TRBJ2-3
TGCGCCAGCAGCTTGGGACATAGCACAGATACGCAGTATTTT
CASSLGHSTDTQYF
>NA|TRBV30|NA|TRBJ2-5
TGTGCCTGGGCAAAAGAGACCCAGTACTTC
CAWAKETQYF
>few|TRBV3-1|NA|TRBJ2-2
TGTGCCAGCACTAACACCGGGGAGCTGTTTTTT
CASTNTGELFF
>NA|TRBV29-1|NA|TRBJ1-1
TGCAGCGTTGGGATTTCTGAAGCTTTCTTT
CSVGISEAFF
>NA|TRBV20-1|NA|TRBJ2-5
TGCAGTGCCATCGCCGCCGGGACCCAAGAGACCCAGTACTTC
CSAIAAGTQETQYF
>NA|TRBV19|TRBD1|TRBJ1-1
TGTGCCAGCCAGACCGACAGGGACACTGAAGCTTTCTTT
CASQTDRDTEAFF
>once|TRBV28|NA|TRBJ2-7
TGTGCCAGCAGCATACCCGGGACGACGTACTTC
CASSIPGTTYF
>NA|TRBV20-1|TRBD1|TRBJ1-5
TGCAGTGCTGGGCAGACAGGGGGCAATCAGCCCCAGCATTTT
CSAGQTGGNQPQHF
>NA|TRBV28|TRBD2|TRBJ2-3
TGTGCCATCTCTAGGGAGGGTACGCAGTATTTT
CAISREGTQYF
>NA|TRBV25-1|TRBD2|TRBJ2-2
TGTGCCAGCAGTGAATATAGTGGGGGGGGGAAGAACACCGGGGAGCTGTTTTTT
CASSEYSGGGKNTGELFF
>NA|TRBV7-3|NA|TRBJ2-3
TGTGCCAGCAGCTTAAGCCCAGATACGCAGTATTTT
CASSLSPDTQYF
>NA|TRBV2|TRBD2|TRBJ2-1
TGTGCCAGCAGCCTACTAGCGGTCTACAATGAGCAGTTCTTC
CASSLLAVYNEQFF
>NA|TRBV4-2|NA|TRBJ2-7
TGTGCCAGCAGCCAAGGAGCCGGCTCCTACGAGCAGTACTTC
CASSQGAGSYEQYF
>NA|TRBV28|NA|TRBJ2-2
TGTGCCAGCAGCCCTGAGCTCACCGGGGAGCTGTTTTTT
CASSPELTGELFF
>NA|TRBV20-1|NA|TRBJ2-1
TGCAGTGCTACCCCCCCTGAGCAGTTCTTC
CSATPPEQFF
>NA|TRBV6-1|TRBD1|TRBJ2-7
TGTGCCAGCGGGACAGGGGGCTCCATCCGTTCCTACGAGCAGTACTTC
CASGTGGSIRSYEQYF
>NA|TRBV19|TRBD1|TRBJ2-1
TGTGCCAGTAGTATCTCGACAGGGGGCAATGAGCAGTTCTTC
CASSISTGGNEQFF
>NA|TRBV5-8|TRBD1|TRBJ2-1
TGTGCCAGCAGCTCCGACAGGGTTGATGAGCAGTTCTTC
CASSSDRVDEQFF
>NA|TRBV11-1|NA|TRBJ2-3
TGTGCCAGCAGCGCCGACCGAGATACGCAGTATTTT
CASSADRDTQYF
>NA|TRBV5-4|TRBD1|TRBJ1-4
TGTGCCAGCAGCTCTATGGGACAGGGGGCAACTAATGAAAAACTGTTTTTT
CASSSMGQGATNEKLFF
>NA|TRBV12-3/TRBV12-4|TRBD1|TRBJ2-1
TGTGCCAGCAGACCCGGACAGGGGACGGGGTTCTTC
CASRPGQGTGFF
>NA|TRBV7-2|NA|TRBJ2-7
TGTGCCAGCAGCTCCAGCCTGACCTACGAGCAGTACTTC
CASSSSLTYEQYF
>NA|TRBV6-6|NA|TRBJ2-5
TGTGCCAGCAGTTACCTGGGACGACCCCGAGAGACCCAGTACTTC
CASSYLGRPRETQYF